The 21 T cell receptor beta chains listed next were all sequenced from one sample in a study of shared clonotypes between healthy human individuals. TCRdb's table, derived via immunoSEQ multiplex PCR, lists solely in-frame clones and lacks some. The sample has a few million clones, approximately 93% seen once. Sequencing was performed on naive CD4+ T cells from PBMCs. The subset denotes: CD45RA+ positively selected. The receptor source for this set is a man between 18 and 29 years old in good health. Some clones in this sample may be carry-over from other donors' samples.

V gene TRBV11-1 combines with J gene TRBJ1-3, with D perhaps matching TRBD1 (5 bases). The CDR3 loop spans 15 amino acids. Germline CDR1 and CDR2: SGHAT and FQDESV (reference sequence). V lost 3 bases and J 0 bases, leaving 9 bases between the germline ends. The CDR3 spells CASSFQGVSGNTIYF. Written as DNA, the CDR3 is TGTGCCAGCAGCTTCCAGGGAGTCTCTGGAAACACCATATATTTT.

Only one count was recorded for this clone. The chain is built from TRBV4-3 and TRBJ2-7, with D perhaps TRBD1 or TRBD2 (6 bases each). Trimming took off 4 bases at V and 7 bases at J, with 17 bases between the two ends. Looked up from germline, CDR1 is LGHNA and CDR2 is YSLEER. The CDR3 has 14 amino acids. CDR3 sequence (DNA): TGCGCCAGCAGCCTCACGATGCAGGGGAGGGAGCAGTACTTC. Protein product: CASSLTMQGREQYF.

The chain recombines TRBV10-3 with TRBJ2-7; the D is unclear. CDR1 ENHRY and CDR2 SYGVKD come from the germline V gene. V shed 2 bases and J shed 5 bases, with 7 bases lying between them. This CDR3 has 12 amino acids. CDR3 in amino acids: CAISEIHNEQYF. DNA for the CDR3: TGTGCCATCAGTGAGATACACAACGAGCAGTACTTC.

The V gene is TRBV5-1, the J gene TRBJ2-2; 8 nucleotides line up with TRBD2. The CDR3 totals 16 residues. The J segment lost 2 bases and the V segment lost 4 bases, leaving 7 bases of the junction unmatched. Germline V gene data show CDR1 as SGHRS and CDR2 as YFSETQ. This chain's CDR3 is CASSKAGGGNTGELFF. In DNA, the CDR3 is TGCGCCAGCAGCAAGGCGGGGGGAGGAAACACCGGGGAGCTGTTTTTT.

The rearrangement joins TRBV7-2 to TRBJ2-2; D call uncertain. This CDR3 is 14 amino acids long. In germline, CDR1 is SGHTA, CDR2 FQGNSA. V was cut by 5 bases and J by 4 bases, with 11 bases left in between. DNA of the CDR3: TGTGCCAGCAGCCCCCTGGCCACCACCGGGGAGCTGTTTTTT. This gives the protein CASSPLATTGELFF.

The chain recombines TRBV28 with TRBJ2-1, with 9 bases aligning to TRBD1. The CDR3 spans 16 residues. Germline trimming cut 7 bases from V and 3 bases from J; bases unmatched to any gene: 10. CDR1 and CDR2 from the germline V gene are MDHEN and SYDVKM. Here the CDR3 DNA reads TGTGCCAGCACCCCCGTGGGGACAGGGTTCTACAATGAGCAGTTCTTC. Translation: CASTPVGTGFYNEQFF.

On this clone: Different DNA sequences within this sample yield the same CDR3. The rearrangement links TRBV7-9 to TRBJ2-7; the match to TRBD2 covers 10 bases. The CDR3 is 16 residues long. Looked up from germline, CDR1 is SEHNR and CDR2 is FQNEAQ (reference sequence). The V segment lost 1 base and the J segment 0 bases; nucleotides outside the gene matches: 3. The CDR3 is CASSLGASGSSYEQYF. CDR3 coding DNA: TGTGCCAGCAGCTTAGGAGCTAGCGGGAGCTCCTACGAGCAGTACTTC.

The chain combines TRBV6-4 with TRBJ2-3; 7 nucleotides match TRBD2. Trimming removed 3 bases from V and 1 base from J; junction bases left unmatched: 1. From germline, CDR1 is MRHNA and CDR2 SNTAGT. The CDR3 sequence is 14 residues long. CDR3: CASSETSGTDTQYF. CDR3 in DNA: TGTGCCAGCAGTGAAACTAGCGGCACAGATACGCAGTATTTT.

The chain is built from TRBV19 and TRBJ1-1; a weak D match, TRBD1 (5 bases). This CDR3 is built from 14 residues. From germline, CDR1 is LNHDA and CDR2 SQIVND (reference sequence). V was trimmed by 5 bases and J by 1 base, leaving 11 bases between them. In nucleotides, the CDR3 is TGTGCCAGTAGTTCGGGACTTTGGAACACTGAAGCTTTCTTT. Protein sequence: CASSSGLWNTEAFF. Variable domain in full (rest from reference TRBV19 and TRBJ1-1): DGGITQSPKYLFRKEGQNVTLSCEQNLNHDAMYWYRQDPGQGLRLIYYSQIVNDFQKGDIAEGYSVSREKKESFPLTVTSAQKNPTAFYLCASSSGLWNTEAFFGQGTRLTVV.

The CDR3 nucleotides are TGTGCCAGCAGTTTACGTCTAGCGGGAGTCGCCGGGGAGCTGTTTTTT. As protein: CASSLRLAGVAGELFF. The rearrangement uses TRBV27 and TRBJ2-2; 10 bases are shared with TRBD2. The length of the CDR3 is 16 residues. V shed 2 bases, J shed 6 bases, and the junction held 6 bases outside the gene matches. The V gene's germline CDR1 is MNHEY and CDR2 SMNVEV (reference sequence).

The V and J genes are TRBV28 and TRBJ1-4; a possible D gene is TRBD1 (5 bases). CDR3 length: 15 residues. With 4 bases removed from V and 8 bases from J, the gap between germline ends came to 17 bases. The germline V gene has CDR1 MDHEN and CDR2 SYDVKM. The CDR3 spells CASSSHGRGGEKLFF. The CDR3 region has the DNA TGTGCCAGCAGTTCCCACGGGAGGGGTGGCGAAAAACTGTTTTTT.

The V gene is TRBV6-6, the J gene TRBJ2-1; 8 bases are a match to TRBD2. The CDR3 totals 13 residues. Germline lookup yields CDR1 MNHNY and CDR2 SVGAGI (reference sequence). Trimming cost V 2 bases and J 9 bases; bases outside gene matches: 3. The chain's CDR3 is CASSYPAGVEQFF. DNA of the CDR3: TGTGCCAGCAGTTACCCAGCGGGGGTTGAGCAGTTCTTC.

As DNA, the CDR3 is TGTGCCAGAAGCTGTTACGGACTAGCGGAGCCGTACAATGAGCAGTTCTTC. It codes for CARSCYGLAEPYNEQFF. The V gene is TRBV5-3, the J gene TRBJ2-1, with 10 bases aligning to TRBD2. Being an ORF, TRBV5-3 has a function that is uncertain. V was pared by 3 bases and J by 4 bases, with 10 bases of the junction left unmatched. CDR3 length equals 17 residues.

This chain links TRBV6-6 with TRBJ2-6; no reliable D call. The CDR3 has 15 residues. Germline V gene sequence: CDR1 MNHNY, CDR2 SVGAGI (reference sequence). The germline V and J ends were trimmed by 6 bases and 0 bases, with 9 bases remaining between them. CDR3 nucleotide sequence: TGTGCCAGCAGCCCAGGTCTCTCTGGGGCCAACGTCCTGACTTTC. The encoded protein is CASSPGLSGANVLTF.

V and J are TRBV5-1 and TRBJ2-2; 11 bases are a match to TRBD2. Trimming at V came to 0 bases and at J to 4 bases, leaving 5 bases not matched to a gene. Germline CDR1 SGHRS, CDR2 YFSETQ. The CDR3 is 17 residues long. The CDR3 loop reads CASSLVAGGPGTGELFF. CDR3 bases: TGCGCCAGCAGCTTGGTAGCGGGAGGGCCCGGCACCGGGGAGCTGTTTTTT.

The CDR3, as DNA: TGTGCCAGCAGCTTAGTTCCAGATGGGGAAAAACTGTTTTTT. Protein sequence: CASSLVPDGEKLFF. V usage is TRBV7-9 and J usage is TRBJ1-4; D unresolved. Germline V gene data show CDR1 as SEHNR and CDR2 as FQNEAQ (reference sequence). The CDR3 runs 14 residues. Trimming took 1 base from V and 8 from J, leaving 11 bases between them. The full variable domain, in which reference TRBV7-9 and TRBJ1-4 provide the parts outside the CDR3, is DTGVSQNPRHKITKRGQNVTFRCDPISEHNRLYWYRQTLGQGPEFLTYFQNEAQLEKSRLLSDRFSAERPKGSFSTLEIQRTEQGDSAMYLCASSLVPDGEKLFFGSGTQLSVL.

The chain couples TRBV28 to TRBJ1-5; 7 nucleotides line up with TRBD1. V lost 7 bases and J lost 9; bases outside the gene matches: 12. Germline V gene lookup returns CDR1 MDHEN and CDR2 SYDVKM. The CDR3 length is 14 residues. DNA for the CDR3: TGTGCCAGCATCTTATCAGGGGGTTTGGGGCCCCAGCATTTT. Protein: CASILSGGLGPQHF.

As for this clone: Other DNA sequences in the sample encode the same CDR3. The chain joins TRBV5-6 to TRBJ2-1, with D perhaps matching TRBD1 (7 bases). The CDR3 length is 14 residues. The ends were cut back, 2 bases at V and 4 bases at J, with 10 bases in the middle. Germline loops: CDR1 SGHDT, CDR2 YYEEEE. As DNA, the CDR3 is TGTGCCAGCAGCTTCAGGGGGGTTTACAATGAGCAGTTCTTC. Its protein product is CASSFRGVYNEQFF.

This sequence joins TRBV5-4 and TRBJ2-3, with D unresolved. Germline V lookup: CDR1 SGHNT, CDR2 YYREEE (reference sequence). The CDR3 runs 14 residues. Trimming removed 0 bases from V and 2 bases from J, with 7 bases in between. DNA for the CDR3: TGTGCCAGCAGCTTGGTCCAATACACAGATACGCAGTATTTT. Amino acid sequence: CASSLVQYTDTQYF.

This sequence joins TRBV9 and TRBJ2-1; TRBD2 matches at 7 bases. After removal of 0 bases from V and 3 bases from J, the junction contained 6 bases not matched to a gene. CDR1 is SGDLS, CDR2 YYNGEE, per germline. The CDR3 has 16 amino acids. CDR3 residues: CASSVVGGRDYNEQFF. CDR3 DNA sequence: TGTGCCAGCAGCGTAGTCGGGGGGAGGGACTACAATGAGCAGTTCTTC.

As for this clone: This sample includes further DNA sequences coding for the same CDR3. The chain couples TRBV6-5 to TRBJ1-5; D uncertain. The CDR3 length is 12 residues. V gave up 0 bases and J gave up 6 bases, with 3 bases separating them. Per germline, CDR1 MNHEY and CDR2 SVGAGI. In nucleotides, the CDR3 is TGTGCCAGCAGTTACTCTGGTCAGCCCCAGCATTTT. The encoded protein is CASSYSGQPQHF.